This T cell receptor (beta chain) was recovered during a study of CD8+CD57+ T cells in acquired aplastic anemia. TCR beta VDJ and CDR3 were profiled, and genomic DNA was the template. Each CDR3 protein is one row after TCRdb ran MiXCR on the reads. Of fewer than 250,000 distinct CDR3 sequences in the sample, approximately 51% were seen once. For sequencing, patients were chosen who had shown expansion of CD8+CD57+ cells by flow cytometry. V dropped 5 bases and J dropped 6; count of bases not matched to a gene: 8. Germline CDR1 is MGHDK and CDR2 is SYGVNS. CDR3 length: 16 amino acids. The sequence was obtained from a human donor with aplastic anemia. Sequenced input: sorted CD4+, CD8+, or CD8+CD57+ T cells (not recorded which) from PBMCs. The chain is built from TRBV25-1 and TRBJ2-3, with 13 bases that match TRBD2. CDR3: CASSLPGLAGSDTQYF. The CDR3 nucleotides are TGTGCCAGCAGTCTACCGGGACTAGCGGGGTCCGATACGCAGTATTTT.